The present TCR beta chain was sequenced within a study of blood T cell repertoires in COVID-19. The repertoire was sequenced with immunoSEQ multiplex PCR; TCRdb's copy has only in-frame clones and lacks some. This table has some 400,000 clones, about nine tenths appearing once. V gave up 5 bases and J gave up 7 bases; unmatched junction bases: 11. The CDR3 spans 15 residues. Germline lookup yields CDR1 SGHAT and CDR2 FQDESV (reference sequence). The sequencing sample was made of PBMCs or T cells enriched from blood (not recorded which). The sequence was collected from a woman aged 40 to 49 who had been exposed to COVID-19. The rearrangement joins TRBV11-1 to TRBJ2-1; TRBD1 agrees at 7 bases. The CDR3 here is CASSRTGPLGNEQFF. As DNA, the CDR3 is TGTGCCAGCAGCAGGACAGGACCCCTGGGGAATGAGCAGTTCTTC.